The clone carrying this T cell receptor beta chain was counted between two and nine times. Its cognate antigen is unknown. A much larger clonotype is one base distant, so this may be a read error. The CDR3 covers 13 residues. V was pared by 6 bases and J by 11 bases, with 19 bases between. Germline CDR1 and CDR2: SNHLY and FYNNEI. This record comes from a study of blood T cells in healthy people across ages. The study's findings and limits: PBMCs left unsorted prevented a conclusive naive versus antigen-experienced comparison. Naive T cell percentage showed a strong correlation with TCR beta diversity.

Every donor provided ten milliliters of peripheral blood. The use of a sample-barcoded 5' primer and a J-beta primer mix characterized a second PCR of roughly 6 to 11 cycles. Every single cDNA molecule received a tag from a template-switch adaptor with 12 random nucleotides. TCRdb re-called the 5' RACE reads with MiXCR, one entry per CDR3 protein. Found here are some 900,000 distinct CDR3 sequences, less than 35% of them singletons; the top ten hold approximately 15%. This chain joins TRBV2 and TRBJ2-5; either TRBD1 or TRBD2 may fit D (5 bases each). Sequencing was done on a sample of blood. This clonotype was obtained from a woman aged 80 or older in good health. The CDR3 DNA follows: TGTGCCAGCAGCCCGGGACGAATCAATGAGCAGTACTTC. Amino acid sequence: CASSPGRINEQYF.